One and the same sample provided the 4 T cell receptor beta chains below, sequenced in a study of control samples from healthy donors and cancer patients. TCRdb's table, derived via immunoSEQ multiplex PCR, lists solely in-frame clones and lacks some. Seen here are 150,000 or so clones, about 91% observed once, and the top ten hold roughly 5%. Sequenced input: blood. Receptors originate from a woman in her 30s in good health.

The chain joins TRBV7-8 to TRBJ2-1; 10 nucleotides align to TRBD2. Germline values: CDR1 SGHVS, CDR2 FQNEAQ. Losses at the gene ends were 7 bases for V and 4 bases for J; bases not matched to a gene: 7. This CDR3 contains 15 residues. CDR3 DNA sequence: TGTGCCAGCACCCCAGGACTAGCGGTTTACAATGAGCAGTTCTTC. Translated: CASTPGLAVYNEQFF.

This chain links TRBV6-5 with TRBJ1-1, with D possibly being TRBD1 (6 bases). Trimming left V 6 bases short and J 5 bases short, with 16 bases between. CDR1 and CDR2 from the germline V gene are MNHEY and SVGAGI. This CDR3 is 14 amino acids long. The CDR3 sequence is CASSLGGGRTEAFF. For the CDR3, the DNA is TGTGCCAGCAGCCTAGGGGGGGGCCGGACTGAAGCTTTCTTT.

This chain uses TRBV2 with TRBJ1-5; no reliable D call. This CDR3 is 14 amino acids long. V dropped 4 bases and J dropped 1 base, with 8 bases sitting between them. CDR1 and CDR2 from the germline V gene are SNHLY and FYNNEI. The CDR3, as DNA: TGTGCCAGCAGTGTGTTCGGAAGCAATCAGCCCCAGCATTTT. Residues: CASSVFGSNQPQHF. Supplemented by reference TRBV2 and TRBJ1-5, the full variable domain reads EPEVTQTPSHQVTQMGQEVILRCVPISNHLYFYWYRQILGQKVEFLVSFYNNEISEKSEIFDDQFSVERPDGSNFTLKIRSTKLEDSAMYFCASSVFGSNQPQHFGDGTRLSIL.

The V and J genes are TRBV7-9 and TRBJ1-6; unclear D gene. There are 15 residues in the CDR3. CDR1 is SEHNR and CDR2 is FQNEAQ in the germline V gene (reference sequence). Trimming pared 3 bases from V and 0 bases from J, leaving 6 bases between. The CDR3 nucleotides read TGTGCCAGCAGCTTGTCGGGCTCCTATAATTCACCCCTCCACTTT. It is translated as CASSLSGSYNSPLHF.